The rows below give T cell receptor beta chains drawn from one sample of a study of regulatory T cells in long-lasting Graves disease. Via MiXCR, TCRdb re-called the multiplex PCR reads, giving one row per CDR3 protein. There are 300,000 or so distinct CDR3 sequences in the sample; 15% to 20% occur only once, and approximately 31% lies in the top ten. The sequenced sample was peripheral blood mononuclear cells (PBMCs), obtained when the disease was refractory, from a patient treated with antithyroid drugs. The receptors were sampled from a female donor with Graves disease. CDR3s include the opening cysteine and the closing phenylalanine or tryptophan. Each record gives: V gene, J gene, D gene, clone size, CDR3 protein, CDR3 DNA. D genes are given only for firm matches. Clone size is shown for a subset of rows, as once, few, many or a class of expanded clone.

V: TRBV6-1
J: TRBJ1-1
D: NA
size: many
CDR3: CASSDPGPHEAFF
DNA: TGCGCCAGCAGTGACCCGGGACCTCATGAAGCTTTCTTT

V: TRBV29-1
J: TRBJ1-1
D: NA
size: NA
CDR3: CSVAWGEVSEAFF
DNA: TGCAGCGTTGCCTGGGGGGAAGTTTCTGAAGCTTTCTTT

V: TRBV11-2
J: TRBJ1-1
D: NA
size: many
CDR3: CASSPAARGLNTEAFF
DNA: TGTGCCAGCAGCCCCGCGGCCCGAGGGTTGAACACTGAAGCTTTCTTT

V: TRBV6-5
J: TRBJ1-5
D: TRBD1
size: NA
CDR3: CASSWTGAGEPQHF
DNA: TGTGCCAGCAGTTGGACAGGGGCCGGAGAGCCCCAGCATTTT

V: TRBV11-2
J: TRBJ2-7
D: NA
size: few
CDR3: CASTPAGKPTYEQYF
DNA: TGTGCCAGCACCCCTGCAGGGAAGCCCACCTACGAGCAGTACTTC

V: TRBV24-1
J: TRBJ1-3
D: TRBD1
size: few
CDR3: CATSDPGGGNTIYF
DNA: TGTGCCACCAGTGATCCAGGGGGCGGAAACACCATATATTTT

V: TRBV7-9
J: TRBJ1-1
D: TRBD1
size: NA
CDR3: CASSLTGDGAFF
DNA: TGTGCCAGCAGCTTGACAGGGGACGGAGCTTTCTTT

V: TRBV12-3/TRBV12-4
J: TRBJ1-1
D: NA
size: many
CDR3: CASSFQWITEAFF
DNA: TGTGCCAGCAGTTTTCAGTGGATAACTGAAGCTTTCTTT

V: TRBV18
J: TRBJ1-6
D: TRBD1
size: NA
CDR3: CASSQGQGRLTSPLHF
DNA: TGTGCCAGCTCACAGGGACAGGGAAGACTTACTTCACCCCTCCACTTT

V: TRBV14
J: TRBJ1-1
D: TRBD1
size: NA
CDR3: CASSRFTRAGGGTEAFF
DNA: TGTGCCAGCAGCCGCTTCACACGCGCAGGGGGAGGCACTGAAGCTTTCTTT

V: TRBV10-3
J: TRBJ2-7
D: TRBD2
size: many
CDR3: CAIRGTSGRSYEQYF
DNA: TGTGCCATCAGGGGGACTAGCGGACGCTCCTACGAGCAGTACTTC

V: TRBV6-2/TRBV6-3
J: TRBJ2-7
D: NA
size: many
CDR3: CASSLQGGRSYEQYF
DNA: TGTGCCAGCAGTCTACAGGGCGGGAGATCCTACGAGCAGTACTTC

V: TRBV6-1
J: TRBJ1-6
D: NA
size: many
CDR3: CASSPGRGSSPLHF
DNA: TGTGCCAGCAGCCCCGGGCGCGGAAGTTCACCCCTCCACTTT

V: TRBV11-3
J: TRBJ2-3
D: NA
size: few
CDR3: CASSTRTDTQYF
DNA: TGTGCCAGCAGCACCCGCACAGATACGCAGTATTTT

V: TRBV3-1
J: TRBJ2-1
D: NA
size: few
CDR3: CASSRDSSSYNEQFF
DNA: TGTGCCAGCAGTCGGGACTCGAGCTCCTACAATGAGCAGTTCTTC

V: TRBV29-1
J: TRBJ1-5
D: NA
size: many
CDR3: CSVSEGLNLGGNQPQHF
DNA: TGCAGCGTCTCCGAGGGCCTCAATCTAGGGGGCAATCAGCCCCAGCATTTT

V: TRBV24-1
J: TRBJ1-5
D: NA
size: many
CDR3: CATSGNRYSNQPQHF
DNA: TGTGCCACCAGTGGCAACAGATATAGCAATCAGCCCCAGCATTTT

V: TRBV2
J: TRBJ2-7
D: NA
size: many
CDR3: CASSEAGLDYEQYF
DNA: TGTGCCAGCAGTGAGGCGGGACTTGACTACGAGCAGTACTTC

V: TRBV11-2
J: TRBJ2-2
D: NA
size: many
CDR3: CASSSTVTGELFF
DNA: TGTGCCAGCAGCTCCACGGTGACCGGGGAGCTGTTTTTT

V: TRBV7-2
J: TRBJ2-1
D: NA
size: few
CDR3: CASSLATPYNEQFF
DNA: TGTGCCAGCAGCTTAGCGACTCCTTACAATGAGCAGTTCTTC

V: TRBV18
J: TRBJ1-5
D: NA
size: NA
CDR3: CASSPPKGPGQPQHF
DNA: TGTGCCAGCTCACCACCGAAAGGACCTGGGCAGCCCCAGCATTTT

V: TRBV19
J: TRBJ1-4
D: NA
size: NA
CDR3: CASSMPGATNEKLFF
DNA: TGTGCCAGTAGTATGCCAGGGGCAACTAATGAAAAACTGTTTTTT

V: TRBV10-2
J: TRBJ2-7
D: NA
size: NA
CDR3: CASRGFAHYEQYF
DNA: TGCGCCAGCCGTGGGTTTGCACACTACGAGCAGTACTTC

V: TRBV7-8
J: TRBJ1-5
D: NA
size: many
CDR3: CASSRRAGKRGDQPQHF
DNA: TGTGCCAGCAGCCGAAGAGCCGGGAAAAGAGGGGATCAGCCCCAGCATTTT

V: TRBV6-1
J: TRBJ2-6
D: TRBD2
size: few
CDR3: CASRLREGSSRTGANVLTF
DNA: TGTGCCAGCAGACTCAGGGAGGGGTCGTCGAGAACTGGGGCCAACGTCCTGACTTTC

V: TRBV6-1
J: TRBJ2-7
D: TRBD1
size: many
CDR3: CASSGTGVSYEQYF
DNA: TGTGCCAGCAGTGGGACAGGGGTTTCCTACGAGCAGTACTTC

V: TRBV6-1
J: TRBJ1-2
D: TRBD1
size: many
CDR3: CASRAMTTGSYGYTF
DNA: TGTGCCAGCAGAGCCATGACGACAGGGTCGTATGGCTACACCTTC

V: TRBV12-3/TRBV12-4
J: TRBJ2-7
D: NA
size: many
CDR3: CASSFGGEVYEQYF
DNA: TGTGCCAGCAGTTTTGGCGGGGAGGTCTACGAGCAGTACTTC

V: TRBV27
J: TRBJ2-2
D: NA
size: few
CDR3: CASIANTGELFF
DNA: TGTGCCAGCATTGCGAACACCGGGGAGCTGTTTTTT

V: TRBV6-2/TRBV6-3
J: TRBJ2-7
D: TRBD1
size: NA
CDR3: CASTTGTAEQYF
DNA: TGTGCCAGCACCACCGGGACAGCCGAGCAGTACTTC

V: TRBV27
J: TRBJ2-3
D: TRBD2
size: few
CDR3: CASRLTSERWSTDTQYF
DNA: TGTGCCAGCAGACTAACTAGCGAGCGGTGGAGCACAGATACGCAGTATTTT

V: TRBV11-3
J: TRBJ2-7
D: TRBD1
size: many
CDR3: CASSQGQGKITYEQYF
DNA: TGTGCCAGCAGCCAGGGACAGGGGAAGATAACCTACGAGCAGTACTTC

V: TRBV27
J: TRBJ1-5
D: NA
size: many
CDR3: CASRRQGNQPQHF
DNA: TGTGCCAGCAGGAGACAGGGCAATCAGCCCCAGCATTTT

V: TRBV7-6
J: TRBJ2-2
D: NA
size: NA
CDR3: CASSLVGSGELFF
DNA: TGTGCCAGCAGCTTAGTTGGTTCTGGGGAGCTGTTTTTT

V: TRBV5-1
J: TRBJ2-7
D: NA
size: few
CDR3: CASSLAPQGSSSYEQYF
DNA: TGCGCCAGCAGCTTGGCTCCGCAGGGCTCCTCTTCCTACGAGCAGTACTTC

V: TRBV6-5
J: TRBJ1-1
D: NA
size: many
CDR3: CASSYFVRGPEAFF
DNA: TGTGCCAGCAGTTATTTCGTTCGGGGTCCTGAAGCTTTCTTT

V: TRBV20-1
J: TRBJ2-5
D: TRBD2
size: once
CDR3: CSAGLAGSRETQYF
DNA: TGCAGTGCTGGACTAGCGGGATCGAGGGAGACCCAGTACTTC

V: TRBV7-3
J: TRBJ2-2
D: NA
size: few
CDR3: CASSWQGPGGELFF
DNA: TGTGCCAGCAGCTGGCAGGGGCCAGGCGGGGAGCTGTTTTTT

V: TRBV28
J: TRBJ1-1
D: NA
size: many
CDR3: CASSFQEGRGRTEAFF
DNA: TGTGCCAGCAGTTTTCAGGAGGGGAGAGGTCGCACTGAAGCTTTCTTT

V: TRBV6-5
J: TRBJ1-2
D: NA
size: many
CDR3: CASSYGGYYGYTF
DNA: TGTGCCAGCAGTTATGGGGGCTACTATGGCTACACCTTC

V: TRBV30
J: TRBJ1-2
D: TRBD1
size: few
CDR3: CAQTPGTGGYGYTF
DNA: TGTGCCCAAACTCCCGGGACAGGGGGCTATGGCTACACCTTC

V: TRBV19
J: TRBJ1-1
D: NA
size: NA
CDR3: CASSRDGADTEAFF
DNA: TGTGCCAGTAGCCGGGACGGGGCGGACACTGAAGCTTTCTTT

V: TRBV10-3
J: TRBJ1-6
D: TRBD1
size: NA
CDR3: CAIRDRVDSPLHF
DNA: TGTGCCATCAGAGACAGGGTAGATTCACCCCTCCACTTT

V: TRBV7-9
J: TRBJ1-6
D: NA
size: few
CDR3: CASSLSGTNSPLHF
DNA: TGTGCCAGCAGCTTATCAGGGACTAATTCACCCCTCCACTTT

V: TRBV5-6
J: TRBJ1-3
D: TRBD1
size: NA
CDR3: CASSLGTGRNTIYF
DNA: TGTGCCAGCAGCTTAGGGACAGGGCGGAACACCATATATTTT

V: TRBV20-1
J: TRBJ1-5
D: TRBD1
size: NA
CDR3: CSAPGQADQPQHF
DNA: TGCAGTGCCCCTGGACAGGCTGATCAGCCCCAGCATTTT

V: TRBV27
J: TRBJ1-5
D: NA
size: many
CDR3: CASSLSGNQPQHF
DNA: TGTGCCAGCAGTTTGAGTGGCAATCAGCCCCAGCATTTT

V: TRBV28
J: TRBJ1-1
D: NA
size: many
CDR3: CASSPPPVWGGMEEAFF
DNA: TGTGCCAGCAGCCCCCCTCCGGTTTGGGGCGGTATGGAGGAAGCTTTCTTT

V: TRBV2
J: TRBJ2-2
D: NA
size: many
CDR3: CASSNDHTGELFF
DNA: TGTGCCAGCAGCAACGATCATACCGGGGAGCTGTTTTTT

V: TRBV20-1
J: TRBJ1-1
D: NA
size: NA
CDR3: CSAERDGTEAFF
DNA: TGCAGTGCCGAACGCGACGGGACTGAAGCTTTCTTT

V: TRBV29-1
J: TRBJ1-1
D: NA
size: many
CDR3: CSVSYMNTEAFF
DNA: TGCAGCGTTAGCTACATGAACACTGAAGCTTTCTTT

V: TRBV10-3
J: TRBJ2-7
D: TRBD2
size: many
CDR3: CATGTSGGTYEQYF
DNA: TGTGCCACCGGGACTAGCGGGGGTACCTACGAGCAGTACTTC

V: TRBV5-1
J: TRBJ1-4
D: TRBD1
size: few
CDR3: CASNPTGNNEKLFF
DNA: TGCGCCAGCAATCCGACAGGGAATAATGAAAAACTGTTTTTT

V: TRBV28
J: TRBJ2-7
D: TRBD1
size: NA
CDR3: CASSSPAGQAKTYEQYF
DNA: TGTGCCAGCAGTTCCCCCGCGGGACAGGCGAAGACCTACGAGCAGTACTTC

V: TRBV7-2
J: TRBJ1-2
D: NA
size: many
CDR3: CASSLQGTEIGYTF
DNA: TGTGCCAGCAGCTTACAGGGTACGGAGATCGGCTACACCTTC

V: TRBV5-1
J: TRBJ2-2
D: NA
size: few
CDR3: CASTPRPDSPNTGELFF
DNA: TGCGCCAGCACCCCTCGCCCGGACAGCCCGAACACCGGGGAGCTGTTTTTT

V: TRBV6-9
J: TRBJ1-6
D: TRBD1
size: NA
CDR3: CASSYPPGQGDSPLHF
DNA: TGTGCCAGCAGTTACCCGCCGGGACAGGGGGATTCACCCCTCCACTTT

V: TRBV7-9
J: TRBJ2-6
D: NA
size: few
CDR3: CASSPAPDRIPSGANVLTF
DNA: TGTGCCAGCAGCCCCGCCCCGGACAGAATTCCCTCTGGGGCCAACGTCCTGACTTTC

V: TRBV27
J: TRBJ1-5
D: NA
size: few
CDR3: CATHPLLPLRPQHF
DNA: TGTGCCACCCATCCTCTCCTCCCACTGAGGCCCCAGCATTTT

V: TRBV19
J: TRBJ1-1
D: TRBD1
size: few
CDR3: CASGWDRNTEAFF
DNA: TGTGCCAGCGGATGGGACAGGAACACTGAAGCTTTCTTT